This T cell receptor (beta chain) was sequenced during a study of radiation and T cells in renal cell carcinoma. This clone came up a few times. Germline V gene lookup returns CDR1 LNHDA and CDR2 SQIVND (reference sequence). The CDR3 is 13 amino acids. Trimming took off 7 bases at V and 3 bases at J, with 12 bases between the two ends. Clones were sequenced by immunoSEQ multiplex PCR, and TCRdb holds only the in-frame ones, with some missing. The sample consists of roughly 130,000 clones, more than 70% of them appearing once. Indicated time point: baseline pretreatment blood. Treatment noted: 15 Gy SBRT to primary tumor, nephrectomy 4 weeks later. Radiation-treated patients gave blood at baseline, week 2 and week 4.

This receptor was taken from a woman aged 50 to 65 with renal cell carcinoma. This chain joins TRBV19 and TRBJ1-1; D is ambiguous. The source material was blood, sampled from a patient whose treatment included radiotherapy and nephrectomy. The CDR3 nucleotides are TGTGCCAGTACTCGGCTTCAGTACACTGAAGCTTTCTTT. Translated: CASTRLQYTEAFF.